These 5 T cell receptor beta chains originate from one sample sequenced in a study of T cells after yellow fever vaccination. Using its own MiXCR run on the 5' RACE reads, TCRdb lists one record per CDR3 protein. The sample gives about 200,000 distinct CDR3 sequences, roughly 3.3% of which show up once; roughly 3% is in the top ten. Specimen: CD4+ T cells sorted from PBMCs, collected 10 days after the yellow fever booster vaccination. The receptors were sampled from a man between 18 and 35 years old who received the YFV17D yellow fever vaccine.

The chain carries TRBV25-1 and TRBJ2-2; 8 bases agree with TRBD1. V gave up 6 bases and J gave up 5 bases; unmatched junction bases: 11. CDR1 and CDR2 (germline): MGHDK, SYGVNS. This CDR3 has 16 amino acids. The chain's CDR3 is CASSNQRTGKTGELFF. CDR3 nucleotides: TGTGCCAGCAGCAACCAACGGACAGGGAAAACCGGGGAGCTGTTTTTT.

This clonotype was counted at least ten times. The chain carries TRBV5-1 and TRBJ1-1, with a weak D call TRBD1 (6 bases). The CDR3 is 16 amino acids. The germline V and J ends were trimmed by 0 bases and 3 bases, with 15 bases remaining between them. The germline CDR1 and CDR2 sequences are SGHRS and YFSETQ. The CDR3 region has the DNA TGCGCCAGCAGCTTGGCCGTCGGGGGCAGAGACACTGAAGCTTTCTTT. Its protein is CASSLAVGGRDTEAFF.

There are a few counts of this clonotype. J is TRBJ2-4 and V is TRBV7-2; 8 bases are shared with TRBD1. Unmatched junction bases numbered 4, after V lost 5 bases and J lost 1 base. The CDR3 contains 15 residues. The germline V gene has CDR1 SGHTA and CDR2 FQGNSA. The DNA of the CDR3 is TGTGCCAGCAGCCAGGGGGCGCACGCCAAAAACATTCAGTACTTC. Amino acid sequence: CASSQGAHAKNIQYF.

The sample holds a few counts of this clonotype. DNA for the CDR3: TGTGCCAGCAGCTTCGCAGGGGGTTTTGCTTTCTTT. Its translation: CASSFAGGFAFF. The gene calls are TRBV7-9 and TRBJ1-1, with TRBD1 matching 7 bases. Per the germline V gene, CDR1 is SEHNR and CDR2 is FQNEAQ (reference sequence). The J segment lost 11 bases and the V segment lost 3 bases, leaving 6 bases of the junction unmatched. The CDR3 runs 12 residues.

This clonotype was seen at least ten times. The rearrangement links TRBV29-1 to TRBJ2-6; a possible D gene is TRBD2 (7 bases). Germline assignment: CDR1 SQVTM and CDR2 ANQGSEA. CDR3 size: 16 residues. The ends were cut back, 4 bases at V and 1 base at J, with 14 bases in the middle. As DNA, the CDR3 is TGCAGCGTTGCGGCCGCGGGGGCGTCTGGGGCCAACGTCCTGACTTTC. Protein product: CSVAAAGASGANVLTF.